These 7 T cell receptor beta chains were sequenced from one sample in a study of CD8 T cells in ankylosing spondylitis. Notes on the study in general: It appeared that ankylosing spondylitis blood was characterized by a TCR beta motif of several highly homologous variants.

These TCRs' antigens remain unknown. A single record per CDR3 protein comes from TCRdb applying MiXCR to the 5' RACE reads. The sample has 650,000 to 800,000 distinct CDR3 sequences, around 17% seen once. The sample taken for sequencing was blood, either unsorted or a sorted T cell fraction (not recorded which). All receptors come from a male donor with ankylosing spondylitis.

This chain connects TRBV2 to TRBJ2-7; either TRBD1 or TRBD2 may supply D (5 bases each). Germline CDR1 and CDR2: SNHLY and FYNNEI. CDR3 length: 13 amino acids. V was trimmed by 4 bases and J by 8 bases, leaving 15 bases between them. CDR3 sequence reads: CASSGNGDPKQYF. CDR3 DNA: TGTGCCAGCAGTGGTAATGGGGACCCCAAGCAGTACTTC.

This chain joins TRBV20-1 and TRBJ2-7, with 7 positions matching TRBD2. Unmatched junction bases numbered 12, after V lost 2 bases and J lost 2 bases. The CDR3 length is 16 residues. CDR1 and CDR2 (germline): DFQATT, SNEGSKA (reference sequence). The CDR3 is CSARHEQAGEPYEQYF. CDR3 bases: TGCAGTGCTAGACACGAACAGGCGGGGGAACCCTACGAGCAGTACTTC.

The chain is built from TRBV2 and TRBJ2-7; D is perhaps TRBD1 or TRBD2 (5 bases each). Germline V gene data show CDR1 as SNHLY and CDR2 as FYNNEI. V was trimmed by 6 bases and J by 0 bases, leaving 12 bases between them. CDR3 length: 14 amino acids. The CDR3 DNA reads TGTGCCAGCAGAGGGACGGAGAGCTCCTACGAGCAGTACTTC. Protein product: CASRGTESSYEQYF.

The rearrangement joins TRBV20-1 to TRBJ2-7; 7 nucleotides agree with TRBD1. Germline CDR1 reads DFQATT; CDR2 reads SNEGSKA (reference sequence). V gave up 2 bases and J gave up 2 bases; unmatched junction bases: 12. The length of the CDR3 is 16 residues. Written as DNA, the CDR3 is TGCAGTGCTAGATCCCTATGGACAGGACGCCCCTACGAGCAGTACTTC. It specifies CSARSLWTGRPYEQYF.

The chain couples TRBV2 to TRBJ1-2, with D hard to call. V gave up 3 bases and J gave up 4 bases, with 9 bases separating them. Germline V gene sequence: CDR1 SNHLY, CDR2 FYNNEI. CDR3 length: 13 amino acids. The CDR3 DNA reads TGTGCCAGCAGTGAGCAGAGCGGCTATGGCTACACCTTC. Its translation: CASSEQSGYGYTF.

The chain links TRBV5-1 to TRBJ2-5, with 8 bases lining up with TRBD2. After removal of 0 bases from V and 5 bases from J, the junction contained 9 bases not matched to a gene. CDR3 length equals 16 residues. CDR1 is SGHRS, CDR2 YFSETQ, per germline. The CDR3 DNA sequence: TGCGCCAGCAGCTTGGATCCGGGAGGGCCGTGGGAGACCCAGTACTTC. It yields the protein CASSLDPGGPWETQYF.

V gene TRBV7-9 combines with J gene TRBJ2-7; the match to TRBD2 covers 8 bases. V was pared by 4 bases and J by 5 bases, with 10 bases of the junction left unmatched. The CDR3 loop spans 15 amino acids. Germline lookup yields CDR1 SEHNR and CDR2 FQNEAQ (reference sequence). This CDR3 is CASSSKRESIHEQYF. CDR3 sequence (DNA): TGTGCCAGCAGCTCAAAGCGGGAGTCGATCCACGAGCAGTACTTC. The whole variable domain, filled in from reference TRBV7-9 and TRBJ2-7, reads DTGVSQNPRHKITKRGQNVTFRCDPISEHNRLYWYRQTLGQGPEFLTYFQNEAQLEKSRLLSDRFSAERPKGSFSTLEIQRTEQGDSAMYLCASSSKRESIHEQYFGPGTRLTVT.